This section outlines one T cell receptor beta chain sequence together with its context. Germline V CDR1 and CDR2: SEHNR, FQNEAQ (reference sequence). V was pared by 8 bases and J by 3 bases, with 12 bases of the junction left unmatched. CDR3 length: 16 residues. TCRdb redid the calling of the RT-PCR reads with MiXCR, one entry per CDR3 protein. The table records 550,000 to 750,000 distinct CDR3 sequences, 14% of them present only once. The TCR comes from a female donor in good health, serving as a healthy control. The source material was memory CD4+ T cells from blood. The chain has TRBV7-9 and TRBJ2-2; 7 positions match TRBD2. CDR3 sequence reads: CASGPGEGDHTGELFF. The CDR3 coding sequence is TGTGCCAGCGGGCCTGGGGAGGGCGACCACACCGGGGAGCTGTTTTTT.